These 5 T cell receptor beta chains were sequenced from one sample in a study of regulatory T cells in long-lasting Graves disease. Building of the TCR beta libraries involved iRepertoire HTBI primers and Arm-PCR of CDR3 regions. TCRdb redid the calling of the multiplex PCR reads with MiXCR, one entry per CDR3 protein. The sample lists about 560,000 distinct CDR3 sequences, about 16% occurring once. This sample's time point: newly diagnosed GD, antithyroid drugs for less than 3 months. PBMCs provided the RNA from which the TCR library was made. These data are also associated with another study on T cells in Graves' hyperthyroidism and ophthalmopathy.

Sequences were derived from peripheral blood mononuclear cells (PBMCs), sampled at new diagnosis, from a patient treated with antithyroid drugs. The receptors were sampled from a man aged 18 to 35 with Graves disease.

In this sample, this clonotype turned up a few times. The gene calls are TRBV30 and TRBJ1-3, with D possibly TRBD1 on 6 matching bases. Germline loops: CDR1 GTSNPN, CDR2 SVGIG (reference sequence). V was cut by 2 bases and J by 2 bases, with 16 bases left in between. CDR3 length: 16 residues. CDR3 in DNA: TGTGCCTGGAGTCTCCCCCAGGGGCGAGCTGGAAACACCATATATTTT. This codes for CAWSLPQGRAGNTIYF. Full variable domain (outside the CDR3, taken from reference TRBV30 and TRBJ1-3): SQTIHQWPATLVQPVGSPLSLECTVEGTSNPNLYWYRQAAGRGLQLLFYSVGIGQISSEVPQNLSASRPQDRQFILSSKKLLLSDSGFYLCAWSLPQGRAGNTIYFGEGSWLTVV.

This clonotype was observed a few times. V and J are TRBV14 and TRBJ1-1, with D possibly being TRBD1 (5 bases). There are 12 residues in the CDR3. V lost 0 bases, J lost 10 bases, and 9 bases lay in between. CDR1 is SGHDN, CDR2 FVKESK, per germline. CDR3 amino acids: CASSQDLGRAFF. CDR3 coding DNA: TGTGCCAGCAGCCAAGATTTGGGGCGAGCTTTCTTT.

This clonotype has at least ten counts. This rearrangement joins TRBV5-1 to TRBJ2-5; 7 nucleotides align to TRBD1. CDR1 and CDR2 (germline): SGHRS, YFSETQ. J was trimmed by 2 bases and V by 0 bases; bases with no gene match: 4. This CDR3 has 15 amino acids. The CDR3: CASSLDPGQQETQYF. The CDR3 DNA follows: TGCGCCAGCAGCTTGGACCCGGGACAGCAAGAGACCCAGTACTTC.

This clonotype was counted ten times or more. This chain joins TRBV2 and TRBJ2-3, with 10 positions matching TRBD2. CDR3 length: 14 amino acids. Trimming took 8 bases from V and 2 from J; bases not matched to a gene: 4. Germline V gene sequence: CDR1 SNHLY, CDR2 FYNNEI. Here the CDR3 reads CASVLAGDTDTQYF. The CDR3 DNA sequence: TGTGCCAGCGTGCTAGCGGGAGACACAGATACGCAGTATTTT.

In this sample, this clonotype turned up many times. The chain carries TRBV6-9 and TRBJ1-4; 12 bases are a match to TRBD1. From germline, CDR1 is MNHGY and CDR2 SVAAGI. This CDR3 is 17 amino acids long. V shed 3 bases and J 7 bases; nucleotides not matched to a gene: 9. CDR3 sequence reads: CASSYSGGQGAAEKLFF. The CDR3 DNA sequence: TGTGCCAGCAGTTACTCTGGGGGACAGGGGGCAGCTGAAAAACTGTTTTTT.